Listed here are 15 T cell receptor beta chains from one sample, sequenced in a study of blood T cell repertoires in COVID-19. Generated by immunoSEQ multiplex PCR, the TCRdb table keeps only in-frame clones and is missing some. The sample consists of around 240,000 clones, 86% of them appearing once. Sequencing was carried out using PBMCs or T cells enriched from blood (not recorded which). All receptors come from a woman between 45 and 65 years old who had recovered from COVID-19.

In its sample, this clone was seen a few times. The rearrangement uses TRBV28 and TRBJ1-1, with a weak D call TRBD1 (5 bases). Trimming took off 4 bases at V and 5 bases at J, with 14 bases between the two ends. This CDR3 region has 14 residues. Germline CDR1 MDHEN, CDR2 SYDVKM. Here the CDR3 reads CASSWVQGGTEAFF. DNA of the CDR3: TGTGCCAGCAGTTGGGTCCAGGGAGGGACTGAAGCTTTCTTT.

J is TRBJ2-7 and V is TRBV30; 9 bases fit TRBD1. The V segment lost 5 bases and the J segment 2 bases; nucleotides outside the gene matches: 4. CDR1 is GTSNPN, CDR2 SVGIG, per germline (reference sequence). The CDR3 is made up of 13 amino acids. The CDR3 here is CAWARDRAYEQYF. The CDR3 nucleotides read TGTGCCTGGGCCCGGGACAGGGCCTACGAGCAGTACTTC.

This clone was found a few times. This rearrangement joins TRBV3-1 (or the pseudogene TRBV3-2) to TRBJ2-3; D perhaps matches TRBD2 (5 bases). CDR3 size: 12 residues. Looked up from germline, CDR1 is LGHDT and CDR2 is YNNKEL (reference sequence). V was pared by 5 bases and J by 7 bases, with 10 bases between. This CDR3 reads CASSATGNTQYF. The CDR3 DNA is TGTGCCAGCAGCGCCACCGGGAATACGCAGTATTTT.

The CDR3 region is CASRISGQHNSPLHF. The CDR3 bases are TGTGCCAGCAGAATATCGGGACAGCATAATTCACCCCTCCACTTT. The chain combines TRBV6-5 with TRBJ1-6, with 7 bases matching TRBD1. Losses at the gene ends were 6 bases for V and 5 bases for J; bases not matched to a gene: 7. CDR1 is MNHEY, CDR2 SVGAGI, per germline. The CDR3 is 15 amino acids.

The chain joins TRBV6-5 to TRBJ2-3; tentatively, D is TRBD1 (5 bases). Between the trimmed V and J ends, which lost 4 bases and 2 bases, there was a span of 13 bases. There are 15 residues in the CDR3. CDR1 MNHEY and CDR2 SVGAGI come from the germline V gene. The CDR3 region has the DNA TGTGCCAGCAGTTCCGACAGAGACATCACAGATACGCAGTATTTT. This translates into CASSSDRDITDTQYF.

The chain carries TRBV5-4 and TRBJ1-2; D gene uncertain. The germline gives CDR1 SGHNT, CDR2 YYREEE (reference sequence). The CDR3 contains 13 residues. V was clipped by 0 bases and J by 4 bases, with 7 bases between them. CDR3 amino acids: CASSLAEVYGYTF. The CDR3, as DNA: TGTGCCAGCAGCTTGGCCGAGGTCTATGGCTACACCTTC.

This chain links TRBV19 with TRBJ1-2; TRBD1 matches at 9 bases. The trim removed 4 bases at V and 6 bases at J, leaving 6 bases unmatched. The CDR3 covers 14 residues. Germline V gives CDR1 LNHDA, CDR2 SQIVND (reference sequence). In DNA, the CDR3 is TGTGCCAGTAGTACCGGGACAGGGCGTAATGGCTACACCTTC. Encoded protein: CASSTGTGRNGYTF. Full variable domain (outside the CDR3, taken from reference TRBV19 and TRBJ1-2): DGGITQSPKYLFRKEGQNVTLSCEQNLNHDAMYWYRQDPGQGLRLIYYSQIVNDFQKGDIAEGYSVSREKKESFPLTVTSAQKNPTAFYLCASSTGTGRNGYTFGSGTRLTVV.

CDR3 protein: CSVGEVAGYGYTF. CDR3 coding DNA: TGCAGCGTCGGGGAGGTGGCAGGCTATGGCTACACCTTC. The rearrangement uses TRBV29-1 and TRBJ1-2; D gene ambiguous. CDR3 size: 13 residues. Germline V gene data show CDR1 as SQVTM and CDR2 as ANQGSEA. V dropped 6 bases and J dropped 4 bases, with 15 bases sitting between them.

The CDR3 here is CAWSDRSRVLTGNTIYF. The CDR3, as DNA: TGTGCCTGGAGCGATAGATCTCGAGTCTTAACTGGAAACACCATATATTTT. The chain recombines TRBV30 with TRBJ1-3; D not resolved. The germline V and J ends were trimmed by 3 bases and 2 bases, with 20 bases remaining between them. From germline, CDR1 is GTSNPN and CDR2 SVGIG (reference sequence). The CDR3 contains 17 residues.

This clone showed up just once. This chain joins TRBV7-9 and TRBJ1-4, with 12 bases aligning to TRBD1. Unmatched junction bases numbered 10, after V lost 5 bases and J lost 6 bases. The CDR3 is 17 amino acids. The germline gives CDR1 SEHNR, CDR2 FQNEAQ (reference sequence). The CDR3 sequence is CASSLRDRGRRDEKLFF. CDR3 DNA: TGTGCCAGCAGCCTACGGGACAGGGGGCGCAGAGATGAAAAACTGTTTTTT.

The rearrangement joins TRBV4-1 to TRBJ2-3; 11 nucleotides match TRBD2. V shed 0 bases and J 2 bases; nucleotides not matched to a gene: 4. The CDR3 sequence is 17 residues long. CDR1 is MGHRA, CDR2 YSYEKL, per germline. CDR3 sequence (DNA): TGCGCCAGCAGCCAAGAAGGACTAGCGGGCATCACAGATACGCAGTATTTT. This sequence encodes CASSQEGLAGITDTQYF.

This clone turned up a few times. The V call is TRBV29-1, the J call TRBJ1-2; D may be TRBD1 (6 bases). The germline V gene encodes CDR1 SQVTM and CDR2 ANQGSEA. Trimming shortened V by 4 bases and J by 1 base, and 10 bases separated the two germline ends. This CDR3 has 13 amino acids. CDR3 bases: TGCAGCGTTGCACAGGGAAGTAACTATGGCTACACCTTC. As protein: CSVAQGSNYGYTF.

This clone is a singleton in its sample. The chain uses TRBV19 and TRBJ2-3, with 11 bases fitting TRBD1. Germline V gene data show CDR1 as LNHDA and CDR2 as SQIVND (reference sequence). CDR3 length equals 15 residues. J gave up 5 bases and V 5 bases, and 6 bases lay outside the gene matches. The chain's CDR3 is CASSSDRGRVDTQYF. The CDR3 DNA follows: TGTGCCAGTAGTTCGGACAGGGGGCGGGTAGATACGCAGTATTTT.

For the CDR3, the DNA is TGTGCCAGCAGCTCCGGGACAGGGATCGGGGAGCTGTTTTTT. Translating gives CASSSGTGIGELFF. This rearrangement joins TRBV27 to TRBJ2-2, with 9 bases fitting TRBD1. The CDR3 sequence is 14 residues long. V lost 6 bases, J lost 7 bases, and 6 bases stayed unmatched. Germline V gene sequence: CDR1 MNHEY, CDR2 SMNVEV (reference sequence).

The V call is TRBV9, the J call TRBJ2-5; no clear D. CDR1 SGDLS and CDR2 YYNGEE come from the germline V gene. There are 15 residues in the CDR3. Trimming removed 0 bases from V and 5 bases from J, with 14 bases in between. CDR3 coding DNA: TGTGCCAGCAGCGTAGCGGGTTACCTCGGGGAGACCCAGTACTTC. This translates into CASSVAGYLGETQYF. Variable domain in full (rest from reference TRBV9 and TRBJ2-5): DSGVTQTPKHLITATGQRVTLRCSPRSGDLSVYWYQQSLDQGLQFLIQYYNGEERAKGNILERFSAQQFPDLHSELNLSSLELGDSALYFCASSVAGYLGETQYFGPGTRLLVL.